This T cell receptor beta chain was identified in a study of CD8+CD57+ T cells in acquired aplastic anemia. Whole-study context: Sorted CD4+ plus CD8+ cells gave DNA averaging about 3 ug.

This CDR3 is 11 amino acids long. The ends were cut back, 8 bases at V and 3 bases at J, with 10 bases in the middle. Germline lookup yields CDR1 SQVTM and CDR2 ANQGSEA. Researchers used genomic DNA as the template to profile TCR beta VDJ and CDR3. TCRdb called the reads again in MiXCR, with one record for every CDR3 protein. The data show 250,000 to 300,000 distinct CDR3 sequences, 50% to 70% seen once. This clonotype was recorded at least ten times. The antigen remains undetermined. Overall study results and limits: Patients and controls were found to share about 31 CD8+ CDR3 sequences. Researchers reported that CD8+ Simpson's diversity was not significantly different in patients versus controls.

The chain links TRBV29-1 to TRBJ1-1; no reliable D call. This receptor was taken from a human donor with severe aplastic anemia or a healthy control (not recorded which). Sequencing was carried out using sorted CD4+, CD8+, or CD8+CD57+ T cells (not recorded which) from PBMCs. The CDR3 sequence is CSSSTDTEAFF. The DNA for the CDR3 is TGCAGCTCCAGTACTGACACTGAAGCTTTCTTT.